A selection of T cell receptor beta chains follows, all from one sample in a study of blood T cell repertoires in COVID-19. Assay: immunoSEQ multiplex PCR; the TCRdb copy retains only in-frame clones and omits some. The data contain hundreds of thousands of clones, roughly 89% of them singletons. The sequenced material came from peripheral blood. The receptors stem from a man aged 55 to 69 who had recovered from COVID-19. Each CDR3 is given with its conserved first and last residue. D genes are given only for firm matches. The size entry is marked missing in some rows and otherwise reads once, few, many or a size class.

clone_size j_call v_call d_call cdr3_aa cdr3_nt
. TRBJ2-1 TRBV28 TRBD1 CASSSPGGLNEQFF TGTGCCAGCAGTTCGCCAGGGGGCCTAAATGAGCAGTTCTTC
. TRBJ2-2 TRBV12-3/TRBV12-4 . CASSLQQEGELFF TGTGCCAGCAGTTTGCAACAGGAAGGGGAGCTGTTTTTT
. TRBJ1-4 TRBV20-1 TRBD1 CSASVGGQGTEKLFF TGCAGTGCTAGTGTGGGAGGACAGGGAACTGAAAAACTGTTTTTT
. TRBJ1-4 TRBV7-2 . CASSLVVPTTNEKLFF TGTGCCAGCAGCTTAGTAGTCCCGACAACTAATGAAAAACTGTTTTTT
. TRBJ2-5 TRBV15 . CATSRDIQETQYF TGTGCCACCAGCAGAGATATCCAAGAGACCCAGTACTTC
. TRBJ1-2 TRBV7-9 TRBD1 CASSSDRAYDGYTF TGTGCCAGCAGCTCGGACAGGGCCTATGATGGCTACACCTTC
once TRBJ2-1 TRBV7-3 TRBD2 CASSSRLAGTNEQFF TGTGCCAGCAGCTCCCGACTAGCGGGGACCAATGAGCAGTTCTTC
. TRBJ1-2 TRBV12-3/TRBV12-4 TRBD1 CASSTWTGVGYTF TGTGCCAGCAGTACCTGGACAGGGGTTGGCTACACCTTC
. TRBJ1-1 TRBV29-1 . CSVEGRGGSAFF TGCAGCGTTGAAGGTCGGGGGGGAAGCGCTTTCTTT
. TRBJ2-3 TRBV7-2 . CASRPGGPGTDTQYF TGTGCCTCCCGGCCGGGGGGCCCGGGTACAGATACGCAGTATTTT
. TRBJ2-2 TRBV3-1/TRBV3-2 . CASSHDRAGGGSTGELFF TGTGCCAGCAGCCACGACAGGGCAGGGGGCGGGAGCACCGGGGAGCTGTTTTTT
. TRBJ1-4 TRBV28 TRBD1 CASSDYRGETEKLFF TGTGCCAGCAGTGACTACAGGGGTGAGACTGAAAAACTGTTTTTT
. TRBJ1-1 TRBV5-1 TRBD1 CASSFQGVNTEAFF TGCGCCAGCAGCTTCCAGGGGGTGAACACTGAAGCTTTCTTT
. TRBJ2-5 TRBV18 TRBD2 CASSPPLLAGRKQYF TGTGCCAGCTCACCACCCTTACTAGCGGGTAGAAAGCAGTACTTC
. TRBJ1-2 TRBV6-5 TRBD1 CASSYRGQTTNYGYTF TGTGCCAGCAGTTACAGGGGGCAGACTACTAACTATGGCTACACCTTC